This T cell receptor (beta chain) was found in a study of blood T cell repertoires in COVID-19. Study at large: COVID-19 samples, acute and convalescent, were from the United States, Italy and Spain. Sources were T cells, B-cell-depleted T cells, or PBMCs; the material itself was cDNA or gDNA.

In its sample, this clone was seen once. Germline V gene lookup returns CDR1 SGHTA and CDR2 FQGNSA. The CDR3 sequence is 16 residues long. J was trimmed by 7 bases and V by 4 bases; bases with no gene match: 14. In the original processing: By means of reference gene primer amplification, nucleated cell counts were estimated. TCRdb's table, derived via immunoSEQ multiplex PCR, lists solely in-frame clones and lacks some. The D gene and trimming were derived from the DNA, and the V and J assignments and clone size from that table. In the table there are over 300,000 clones, nearly 90% of which are singletons.

The sequence was collected from a man between 18 and 35 years old with active or convalescent COVID-19. V is TRBV7-2 and J is TRBJ1-2, with TRBD1 identical over 8 bases. Sequenced input: peripheral blood. The CDR3 reads CASSSGQGAGSGGYTF. As DNA, the CDR3 is TGTGCCAGCAGCTCTGGACAGGGAGCGGGCTCCGGTGGCTACACCTTC.